This entry lists 32 T cell receptor beta chains sequenced from one sample in a study of T cells in tuberculosis. Sorting used thawed, overnight-rested PBMC stained with anti-CD3, a viability dye and GMM-loaded CD1B tetramer. C32 glucose monomycolate from Rhodococcus equi was loaded onto the CD1B tetramers. TCRdb keeps only in-frame clones here, not all; method: immunoSEQ multiplex PCR. The sample lists 80,000 to 100,000 clones, roughly 88% occurring once. The sequencing sample was made of CD1b-GMM tetramer-negative cells sorted from PBMCs. Source of these receptors: an adult woman with latent tuberculosis.

This clone showed up just a few times. The chain is built from TRBV4-1 and TRBJ1-6; TRBD1 might be the D (5 bases). CDR3 length: 14 residues. Germline values: CDR1 MGHRA, CDR2 YSYEKL. V lost 3 bases and J 7 bases, leaving 10 bases between the germline ends. This CDR3 is CASSHRGNNSPLHF. DNA of the CDR3: TGCGCCAGCAGCCATCGGGGGAACAATTCACCCCTCCACTTT.

V is TRBV27 and J is TRBJ1-5; 8 bases align to TRBD1. This CDR3 is built from 16 residues. Germline loops: CDR1 MNHEY, CDR2 SMNVEV (reference sequence). V dropped 5 bases and J dropped 7; count of bases not matched to a gene: 13. The CDR3 DNA is TGTGCCAGCAGTGCCCACCCGGACAGGGCAAACCAGCCCCAGCATTTT. Protein: CASSAHPDRANQPQHF.

V is TRBV18 and J is TRBJ1-4; D might be TRBD1 (5 bases). Trimming removed 3 bases from V and 0 bases from J, with 14 bases in between. Germline assignment: CDR1 KGHSH and CDR2 LQKENI. The CDR3 has 17 amino acids. The CDR3 here is CASSPRGASATNEKLFF. The CDR3 region has the DNA TGTGCCAGCTCACCCCGCGGGGCCTCTGCAACTAATGAAAAACTGTTTTTT.

The CDR3 spells CASSPGQGYGYTF. The CDR3 coding sequence is TGTGCCAGCTCACCGGGACAGGGGTATGGCTACACCTTC. The J gene is TRBJ1-2, the V gene TRBV18; 10 bases fit TRBD1. Germline V gives CDR1 KGHSH, CDR2 LQKENI. There are 13 residues in the CDR3. Trimming at V came to 3 bases and at J to 5 bases, leaving 0 bases not matched to a gene. The full variable domain, rest sourced from reference TRBV18 and TRBJ1-2, is NAGVMQNPRHLVRRRGQEARLRCSPMKGHSHVYWYRQLPEEGLKFMVYLQKENIIDESGMPKERFSAEFPKEGPSILRIQQVVRGDSAAYFCASSPGQGYGYTFGSGTRLTVV.

The V call is TRBV6-1, the J call TRBJ2-1; a weak D match, TRBD1 (6 bases). This CDR3 has 12 amino acids. V was clipped by 6 bases and J by 7 bases, with 10 bases between them. Per the germline V gene, CDR1 is MNHNS and CDR2 is SASEGT. CDR3 bases: TGTGCCAGCAGGGACAGAATGAATGAGCAGTTCTTC. Residues: CASRDRMNEQFF.

The V gene is TRBV7-2, the J gene TRBJ2-2, with 7 bases that match TRBD2. V trimming: 4 bases; J trimming: 5 bases; junction bases outside the gene matches: 4. The CDR3 contains 14 residues. Germline CDR1 reads SGHTA; CDR2 reads FQGNSA. As DNA, the CDR3 is TGTGCCAGCAGCTCGGGACTACCAACCGGGGAGCTGTTTTTT. Its translation: CASSSGLPTGELFF.

The chain uses TRBV5-1 and TRBJ2-1, with 7 bases identical to TRBD2. The V gene end was trimmed by 2 bases and the J gene end by 6 bases; junction bases not matched to a gene: 2. Germline V gene lookup returns CDR1 SGHRS and CDR2 YFSETQ. CDR3 length: 13 amino acids. The CDR3 nucleotides are TGCGCCAGCAGCTTAGTAGCGGGCAATGAGCAGTTCTTC. As protein: CASSLVAGNEQFF.

V and J are TRBV10-3 and TRBJ2-3; TRBD2 matches at 14 bases. The trim removed 8 bases at V and 0 bases at J, leaving 1 base unmatched. The CDR3 is 15 amino acids. Looked up from germline, CDR1 is ENHRY and CDR2 is SYGVKD. The CDR3 spells CAIRLAGGSTDTQYF. CDR3 sequence (DNA): TGTGCCATCCGACTAGCGGGGGGGAGCACAGATACGCAGTATTTT.

This chain's CDR3 is CASSGFGHGSYNEQFF. DNA of the CDR3: TGTGCCAGCAGCGGTTTCGGACATGGCTCCTACAATGAGCAGTTCTTC. The chain combines TRBV7-6 with TRBJ2-1, with D perhaps TRBD1 (5 bases). Trimming took 5 bases from V and 0 from J, leaving 14 bases between them. This CDR3 contains 16 residues. Per the germline V gene, CDR1 is SGHVS and CDR2 is FNYEAQ.

In this sample, this clone turned up a few times. The chain recombines TRBV19 with TRBJ2-5; 7 nucleotides align to TRBD2. Trimming at V came to 10 bases and at J to 4 bases, leaving 12 bases not matched to a gene. Germline V gene data show CDR1 as LNHDA and CDR2 as SQIVND (reference sequence). The CDR3 has 14 residues. In nucleotides, the CDR3 is TGTGCCACCCGAGAGATGGGCGGGGGAGAGACCCAGTACTTC. It specifies CATREMGGGETQYF.

The chain combines TRBV6-5 with TRBJ1-2; D remains ambiguous. Trimming took off 5 bases at V and 3 bases at J, with 13 bases between the two ends. The CDR3 sequence is 14 residues long. The germline V gene has CDR1 MNHEY and CDR2 SVGAGI. DNA for the CDR3: TGTGCCAGCAGTGTAGCAGCCGGGGACTATGGCTACACCTTC. It specifies CASSVAAGDYGYTF.

The V gene is TRBV27, the J gene TRBJ1-2, with D unclear. The V end was cut by 0 bases, the J end by 4 bases, with 9 bases between. In germline, CDR1 is MNHEY, CDR2 SMNVEV (reference sequence). This CDR3 is 14 amino acids long. CDR3 nucleotide sequence: TGTGCCAGCAGTTTATCGCGCACCGGCTATGGCTACACCTTC. Its protein product is CASSLSRTGYGYTF.

J is TRBJ2-3 and V is TRBV11-2, with TRBD1 identical over 8 bases. The V and J ends lost 6 bases and 4 bases, in that order; junction bases with no gene match: 15. The germline V gene encodes CDR1 SGHAT and CDR2 FQNNGV. The CDR3 has 17 amino acids. CDR3 loop: CASSAPYRDRSSDTQYF. The DNA of the CDR3 is TGTGCCAGCAGTGCTCCCTACCGGGACAGGAGTTCAGATACGCAGTATTTT.

The chain links TRBV6-5 to TRBJ2-3; 9 positions agree with TRBD1. Germline loops: CDR1 MNHEY, CDR2 SVGAGI. Trimming took 4 bases from V and 5 from J; bases not matched to a gene: 4. CDR3 length: 14 residues. DNA for the CDR3: TGTGCCAGCAGTTGGACAGGGGTGGTAGATACGCAGTATTTT. This encodes CASSWTGVVDTQYF.

The chain is built from TRBV12-5 and TRBJ2-5; D is perhaps TRBD2 (5 bases). Germline V gene data show CDR1 as LGHNT and CDR2 as FRNRAP. The ends were cut back, 2 bases at V and 7 bases at J, with 11 bases in the middle. This CDR3 is 13 amino acids long. This chain's CDR3 is CASGLWETRTQYF. The DNA of the CDR3 is TGTGCTAGTGGTTTGTGGGAGACCAGGACCCAGTACTTC.

The rearrangement links TRBV5-4 to TRBJ1-2, with unresolved D. V lost 0 bases and J lost 8, with 17 bases in between. CDR3 length equals 15 residues. The germline V gene encodes CDR1 SGHNT and CDR2 YYREEE (reference sequence). The DNA for the CDR3 is TGTGCCAGCAGCTTGGCCGGCAGCGGGAGGCGAGGCTACACCTTC. Protein product: CASSLAGSGRRGYTF.

The chain carries TRBV6-5 and TRBJ1-5, with TRBD1 identical over 8 bases. The CDR3 has 14 residues. V trimming: 5 bases; J trimming: 7 bases; junction bases outside the gene matches: 7. CDR1 MNHEY and CDR2 SVGAGI come from the germline V gene. In nucleotides, the CDR3 is TGTGCCAGCAGTCGAGGACAGGGTCGACAGCCCCAGCATTTT. Its protein is CASSRGQGRQPQHF.

The V call is TRBV30, the J call TRBJ1-2, with 9 bases aligning to TRBD1. Per germline, CDR1 GTSNPN and CDR2 SVGIG (reference sequence). The CDR3 sequence is 18 residues long. J gave up 2 bases and V 2 bases, and 15 bases lay outside the gene matches. The CDR3 region has the DNA TGTGCCTGGAGTCGCCTGCCCCCAAACAGGGGGCGCAACTATGGCTACACCTTC. Translated, it gives CAWSRLPPNRGRNYGYTF.

The chain has TRBV30 and TRBJ1-1; D call uncertain. From germline, CDR1 is GTSNPN and CDR2 SVGIG (reference sequence). The CDR3 runs to 14 residues. Trimming removed 2 bases at V and 0 bases at J, with 10 bases between. CDR3 protein: CAWSLGGMNTEAFF. CDR3 sequence (DNA): TGTGCCTGGAGTTTGGGAGGGATGAACACTGAAGCTTTCTTT.

This sequence joins TRBV9 and TRBJ1-1; D might be TRBD1 (6 bases). This CDR3 contains 14 residues. Trimming removed 4 bases at V and 1 base at J, with 11 bases between. Germline V CDR1 and CDR2: SGDLS, YYNGEE. In nucleotides, the CDR3 is TGTGCCAGCAGCCCCCCCAGGGGGAACACTGAAGCTTTCTTT. Protein: CASSPPRGNTEAFF.

The V and J genes are TRBV21-1 and TRBJ1-2. TRBV21-1 is labeled a pseudogene. This CDR3 region has 9 residues. DNA for the CDR3: TGTGCCAGACTTTATGGCTACACCTTC. Its protein product is CARLYGYTF.

The chain carries TRBV30 and TRBJ2-4; 8 bases map to TRBD1. The CDR3 loop spans 13 amino acids. V lost 6 bases to trimming and J lost 3 bases; unmatched junction nucleotides: 4. Germline CDR1 and CDR2: GTSNPN and SVGIG (reference sequence). CDR3 in DNA: TGTGCCTGTCAAACAGGGGGCAAAAACATTCAGTACTTC. Protein: CACQTGGKNIQYF.

The rearrangement links TRBV27 to TRBJ1-2, with D tentatively TRBD1 (6 bases). The CDR3 is 12 amino acids. The ends were cut back, 6 bases at V and 8 bases at J, with 13 bases in the middle. Germline V gene lookup returns CDR1 MNHEY and CDR2 SMNVEV (reference sequence). The CDR3 loop reads CASRGGAGGYTF. CDR3 sequence (DNA): TGTGCCAGCAGGGGGGGGGCCGGAGGCTACACCTTC.

The genes are TRBV21-1 and TRBJ1-1; the table's D call of TRBD1 was not tested on the DNA. TRBV21-1 is described as a pseudogene. The CDR3 length is 14 residues. Here the CDR3 reads CASSLRGRNTEAFF. For the CDR3, the DNA is TGTGCCAGCAGCTTAAGGGGAAGGAACACTGAAGCTTTCTTT.

The rearrangement links TRBV19 to TRBJ2-2; 10 positions agree with TRBD1. The CDR3 contains 14 residues. The V gene end was trimmed by 9 bases and the J gene end by 5 bases; junction bases not matched to a gene: 6. From germline, CDR1 is LNHDA and CDR2 SQIVND (reference sequence). In nucleotides, the CDR3 is TGTGCCAGCGGACAGGGGGTTAGAACCGGGGAGCTGTTTTTT. It specifies CASGQGVRTGELFF.

The chain carries TRBV4-3 and TRBJ2-1; 10 nucleotides match TRBD2. This CDR3 contains 18 residues. From germline, CDR1 is LGHNA and CDR2 YSLEER. J was trimmed by 9 bases and V by 0 bases; bases with no gene match: 14. The CDR3 reads CASSQDLVGLAGAFEQFF. CDR3 nucleotide sequence: TGCGCCAGCAGCCAAGATCTTGTAGGGCTAGCGGGGGCTTTTGAGCAGTTCTTC.

The rearrangement uses TRBV2 and TRBJ1-1; a possible D gene is TRBD1 (6 bases). The germline V gene has CDR1 SNHLY and CDR2 FYNNEI. This CDR3 comprises 13 residues. V shed 5 bases and J shed 5 bases, with 12 bases lying between them. The CDR3 bases are TGTGCCAGCAGTAACGACAGGCGGACTGAAGCTTTCTTT. Its protein is CASSNDRRTEAFF.

The gene calls are TRBV6-1 and TRBJ2-1; 16 positions agree with TRBD2. Trimming took 4 bases from V and 9 from J; bases not matched to a gene: 15. The CDR3 sequence is 19 residues long. Per the germline V gene, CDR1 is MNHNS and CDR2 is SASEGT. The DNA of the CDR3 is TGTGCCAGCAGTGGCAATGTGTCAGCTGGGACTAGCGGGGGGGTTGAGCAGTTCTTC. It encodes CASSGNVSAGTSGGVEQFF.

This sequence joins TRBV4-1 and TRBJ2-1; no clear D gene. Germline V gene sequence: CDR1 MGHRA, CDR2 YSYEKL. The CDR3 runs 15 residues. The V end lost 6 bases, the J end lost 0 bases, and 12 bases lay between the germline ends. The CDR3 sequence: CASRETQVSYNEQFF. CDR3 sequence (DNA): TGCGCCAGCAGGGAAACGCAGGTCTCCTACAATGAGCAGTTCTTC.

In DNA, the CDR3 is TGCAGCGCCTACCGGGACAGGCAAGAGACCCAGTACTTC. This encodes CSAYRDRQETQYF. This chain joins TRBV29-1 and TRBJ2-5; 8 bases match TRBD1. V lost 7 bases, J lost 2 bases, and 6 bases stayed unmatched. CDR1 is SQVTM, CDR2 ANQGSEA, per germline. The CDR3 is 13 residues long.

This rearrangement joins TRBV30 to TRBJ2-1; D may be TRBD1 (5 bases). Between the trimmed V and J ends, which lost 4 bases and 2 bases, there was a span of 15 bases. CDR1 is GTSNPN and CDR2 is SVGIG in the germline V gene (reference sequence). The CDR3 is made up of 15 amino acids. The CDR3 region has the DNA TGTGCCTGGATCCCTAGACAGAAAACCTACAATGAGCAGTTCTTC. Translated: CAWIPRQKTYNEQFF. Together with reference TRBV30 and TRBJ2-1, the CDR3 gives the full variable domain: SQTIHQWPATLVQPVGSPLSLECTVEGTSNPNLYWYRQAAGRGLQLLFYSVGIGQISSEVPQNLSASRPQDRQFILSSKKLLLSDSGFYLCAWIPRQKTYNEQFFGPGTRLTVL.

This chain connects TRBV28 to TRBJ1-5; D is unclear. The V and J ends lost 4 bases and 3 bases respectively, with 10 bases between them. There are 14 residues in the CDR3. Germline CDR1 MDHEN, CDR2 SYDVKM. The CDR3 loop reads CASSSPSFNQPQHF. The CDR3 nucleotides are TGTGCCAGCAGTTCCCCCTCCTTCAATCAGCCCCAGCATTTT.